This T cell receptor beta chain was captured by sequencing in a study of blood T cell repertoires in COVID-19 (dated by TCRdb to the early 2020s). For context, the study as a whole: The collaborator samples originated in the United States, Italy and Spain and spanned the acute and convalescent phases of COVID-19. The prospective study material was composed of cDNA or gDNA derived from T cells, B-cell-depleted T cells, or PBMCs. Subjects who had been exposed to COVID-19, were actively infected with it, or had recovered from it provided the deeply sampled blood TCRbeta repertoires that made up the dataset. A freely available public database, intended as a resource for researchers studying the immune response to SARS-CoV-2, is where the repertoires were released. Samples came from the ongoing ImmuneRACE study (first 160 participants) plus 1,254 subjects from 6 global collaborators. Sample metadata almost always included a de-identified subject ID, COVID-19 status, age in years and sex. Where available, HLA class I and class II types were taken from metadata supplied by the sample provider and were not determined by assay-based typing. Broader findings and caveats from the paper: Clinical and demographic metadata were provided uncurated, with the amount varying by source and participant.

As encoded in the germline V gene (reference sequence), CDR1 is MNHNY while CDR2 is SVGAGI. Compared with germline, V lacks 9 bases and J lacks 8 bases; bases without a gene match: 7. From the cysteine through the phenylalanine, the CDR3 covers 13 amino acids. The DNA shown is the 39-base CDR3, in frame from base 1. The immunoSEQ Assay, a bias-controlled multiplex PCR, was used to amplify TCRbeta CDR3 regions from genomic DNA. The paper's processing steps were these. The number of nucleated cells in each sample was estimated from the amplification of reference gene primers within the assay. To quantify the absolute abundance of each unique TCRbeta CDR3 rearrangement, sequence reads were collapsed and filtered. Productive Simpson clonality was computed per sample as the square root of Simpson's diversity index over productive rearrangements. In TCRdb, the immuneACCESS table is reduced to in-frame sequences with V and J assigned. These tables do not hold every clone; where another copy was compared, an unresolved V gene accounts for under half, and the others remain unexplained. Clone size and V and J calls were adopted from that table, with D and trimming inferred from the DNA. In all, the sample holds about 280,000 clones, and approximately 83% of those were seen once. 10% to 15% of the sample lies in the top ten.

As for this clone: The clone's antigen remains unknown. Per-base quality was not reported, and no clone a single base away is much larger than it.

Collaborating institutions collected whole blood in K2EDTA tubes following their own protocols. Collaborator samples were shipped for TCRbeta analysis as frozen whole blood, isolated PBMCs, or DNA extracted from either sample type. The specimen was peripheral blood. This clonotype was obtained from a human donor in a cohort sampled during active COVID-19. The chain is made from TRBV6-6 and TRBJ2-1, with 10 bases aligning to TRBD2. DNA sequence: TGTGCCAGTACTAGCGGGACGTTCCATGAGCAGTTCTTC. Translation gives CASTSGTFHEQFF.